This TCR beta chain comes out of a study of blood T cell repertoires in COVID-19. About the study: In each case, the material was cDNA or gDNA derived from T cells, B-cell-depleted T cells, or PBMCs.

This CDR3 comprises 15 residues. Looked up from germline, CDR1 is SGHRS and CDR2 is YFSETQ. Trimming removed 0 bases from V and 8 bases from J; junction bases left unmatched: 6. This clone has only one observation. In the authors' methods: Reference gene primer amplification gave estimated nucleated cell counts. TCRdb keeps only in-frame clones here, not all; method: immunoSEQ multiplex PCR. The V and J calls and the clone size are those of that table, but D and trimming were determined from the DNA. The profile covers about 200,000 clones, with roughly 82% appearing a single time and around 13% taken by the ten largest.

The rearrangement joins TRBV5-1 to TRBJ2-1; TRBD2 aligns across 9 bases. Specimen: peripheral blood. The receptor comes from a human donor in a cohort sampled during active COVID-19. CDR3 in DNA: TGCGCCAGCAGCTTGGTAGCGGGAGTTGAGGATGAGCAGTTCTTC. As protein: CASSLVAGVEDEQFF. The entire variable domain, with the rest obtained from reference TRBV5-1 and TRBJ2-1, is as follows: KAGVTQTPRYLIKTRGQQVTLSCSPISGHRSVSWYQQTPGQGLQFLFEYFSETQRNKGNFPGRFSGRQFSNSRSEMNVSTLELGDSALYLCASSLVAGVEDEQFFGPGTRLTVL.